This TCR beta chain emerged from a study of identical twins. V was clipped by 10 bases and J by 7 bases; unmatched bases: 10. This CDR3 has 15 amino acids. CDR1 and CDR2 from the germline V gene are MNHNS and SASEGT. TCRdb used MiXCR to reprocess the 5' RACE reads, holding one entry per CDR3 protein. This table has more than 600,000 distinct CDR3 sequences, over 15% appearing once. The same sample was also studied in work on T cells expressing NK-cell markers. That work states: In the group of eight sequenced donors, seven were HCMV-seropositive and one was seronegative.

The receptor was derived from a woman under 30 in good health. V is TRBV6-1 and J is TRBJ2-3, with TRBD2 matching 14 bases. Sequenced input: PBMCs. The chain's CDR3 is CATTRGLAGANTQYF. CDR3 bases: TGTGCCACCACCAGGGGACTAGCGGGAGCCAATACGCAGTATTTT.